Below are 16 T cell receptor beta chains sequenced from a single sample in a study of chemoradiotherapy in HPV16-positive cancers (dated by TCRdb to the early 2020s). The library was built by means of the immunoSEQ multiplex PCR assay. TCRdb took over this immuneACCESS table, retaining in-frame rearrangements with V and J assigned. Such tables are incomplete; in checked studies, under half of the missing clones stem from an unresolved V gene, and the remainder is unexplained. The sample contains around 8,300 clones, around 85% of them found a single time. 14% of the sample rests with the top ten. Here the sequenced sample was blood, taken from a patient who underwent chemoradiotherapy. Source of these receptors: a human donor with HPV-associated anogenital cancer.

The chain combines TRBV15 with TRBJ2-7; TRBD2 matches 9 bases. CDR1 LNHNV and CDR2 YYDKDF come from the germline V gene (reference sequence). Trimming at V came to 0 bases and at J to 2 bases, leaving 5 bases not matched to a gene. The CDR3 loop spans 16 amino acids. The CDR3 loop reads CATSRDSGGGAYEQYF. CDR3 bases: TGTGCCACCAGCAGAGATAGTGGCGGGGGGGCCTACGAGCAGTACTTC. The full variable domain, its missing parts supplied by reference TRBV15 and TRBJ2-7, is DAMVIQNPRYQVTQFGKPVTLSCSQTLNHNVMYWYQQKSSQAPKLLFHYYDKDFNNEADTPDNFQSRRPNTSFCFLDIRSPGLGDTAMYLCATSRDSGGGAYEQYFGPGTRLTVT.

The rearrangement joins TRBV29-1 to TRBJ2-1; D gene ambiguous. V shed 3 bases and J shed 5 bases, with 23 bases lying between them. The CDR3 is made up of 17 amino acids. Germline CDR1 SQVTM, CDR2 ANQGSEA. The CDR3 bases are TGCAGCGTTGACCCCAGCCCCTACCGGAATCCGGACAATGAGCAGTTCTTC. It codes for CSVDPSPYRNPDNEQFF.

The V and J genes are TRBV5-6 and TRBJ2-4, with a possible D match to TRBD1 (6 bases). V dropped 2 bases and J dropped 1 base, with 22 bases sitting between them. The CDR3 has 19 residues. The germline gives CDR1 SGHDT, CDR2 YYEEEE. Written as DNA, the CDR3 is TGTGCCAGCAGCTTATCCGGTCAGGGGCGAGCTTTGGCCAAAAACATTCAGTACTTC. It specifies CASSLSGQGRALAKNIQYF. Combining the CDR3 with reference TRBV5-6 and TRBJ2-4 gives the whole variable domain DAGVTQSPTHLIKTRGQQVTLRCSPKSGHDTVSWYQQALGQGPQFIFQYYEEEERQRGNFPDRFSGHQFPNYSSELNVNALLLGDSALYLCASSLSGQGRALAKNIQYFGAGTRLSVL.

The chain combines TRBV29-1 with TRBJ1-1; D is unclear. V was shortened by 5 bases and J by 7 bases, with 8 bases between the two germline ends. Germline CDR1 SQVTM, CDR2 ANQGSEA. The CDR3 runs 10 residues. CDR3 coding DNA: TGCAGCGTTCAGAGTTATGAAGCTTTCTTT. Translated, it gives CSVQSYEAFF.

The chain employs TRBV4-1 and TRBJ2-1; tentatively, D is TRBD2 (5 bases). V lost 1 base, J lost 8 bases, and 15 bases lay in between. The CDR3 is 15 residues long. CDR1 and CDR2 (germline): MGHRA, YSYEKL. The CDR3 loop reads CASSQVKAFGDEQFF. Written as DNA, the CDR3 is TGCGCCAGCAGCCAAGTTAAGGCTTTCGGGGATGAGCAGTTCTTC.

V gene TRBV10-2 combines with J gene TRBJ1-6, with TRBD1 as a possible D gene (6 bases). This CDR3 region has 22 residues. CDR1 and CDR2 from the germline V gene are WSHSY and SAAADI. Trimming took 3 bases from V and 6 from J, leaving 33 bases between them. The DNA for the CDR3 is TGCGCCAGCAGTGACCCTTACTTACGACAGGAACTAGACCACCGTTCTAATTCACCCCTCCACTTT. It codes for CASSDPYLRQELDHRSNSPLHF.

The rearrangement uses TRBV5-1 and TRBJ2-3; 7 bases fit TRBD2. Germline lookup yields CDR1 SGHRS and CDR2 YFSETQ. This CDR3 contains 18 residues. Trimming removed 0 bases from V and 3 bases from J; junction bases left unmatched: 13. Here the CDR3 reads CASSLEDRWDYYTDTQYF. The CDR3 DNA sequence: TGCGCCAGCAGCTTGGAAGATAGGTGGGACTACTATACAGATACGCAGTATTTT.

V is TRBV9 and J is TRBJ1-6; D is unclear. This CDR3 region has 14 residues. Germline V gene lookup returns CDR1 SGDLS and CDR2 YYNGEE. Between the trimmed V and J ends, which lost 1 base and 7 bases, there was a span of 9 bases. CDR3 protein: CASSVQETNSPLHF. In nucleotides, the CDR3 is TGTGCCAGCAGCGTACAGGAAACGAATTCACCCCTCCACTTT.

J is TRBJ2-1 and V is TRBV7-6; D remains ambiguous. The germline V and J ends were trimmed by 5 bases and 4 bases, with 15 bases remaining between them. The CDR3 totals 15 residues. Per germline, CDR1 SGHVS and CDR2 FNYEAQ. The CDR3 is CASSPTVVGYNEQFF. Here the CDR3 DNA reads TGTGCCAGCAGCCCCACAGTAGTCGGGTACAATGAGCAGTTCTTC.

The rearrangement joins TRBV7-9 to TRBJ2-7; D may be TRBD1 or TRBD2 (5 bases each). V was shortened by 11 bases and J by 2 bases, with 13 bases between the two germline ends. This CDR3 comprises 12 residues. Germline CDR1 SEHNR, CDR2 FQNEAQ (reference sequence). The CDR3 DNA reads as TGTGCCGCACTCGGGGCAGCCTACGAGCAGTACGTC. This encodes CAALGAAYEQYV.

The gene calls are TRBV19 and TRBJ1-1; D is perhaps TRBD1 (5 bases). The V gene lost 0 bases and the J gene lost 10 bases, with 12 bases spanning the gap. CDR3 length equals 13 residues. Germline-derived CDR1 and CDR2 are LNHDA and SQIVND (reference sequence). CDR3 DNA: TGTGCCAGTAGTATAGACGAGGGGTTGGGAGCTTTCTTT. Protein sequence: CASSIDEGLGAFF.

The V call is TRBV19, the J call TRBJ2-3; D is unclear. V was shortened by 6 bases and J by 6 bases, with 16 bases between the two germline ends. CDR3 length: 14 amino acids. Germline V gene data show CDR1 as LNHDA and CDR2 as SQIVND (reference sequence). DNA for the CDR3: TGTGCCAGTAGCGCAAATGGGCGATCGGATACGCAGTATTTT. It translates to CASSANGRSDTQYF.

V gene TRBV5-6 combines with J gene TRBJ2-3, with 9 bases lining up with TRBD1. The length of the CDR3 is 17 residues. Germline lookup yields CDR1 SGHDT and CDR2 YYEEEE. Trimming took 10 bases from V and 3 from J; bases not matched to a gene: 18. DNA of the CDR3: TGTGCCCACCTAGGGGGACAGGGACTCGACGGTACAGATACGCAGTATTTT. This gives the protein CAHLGGQGLDGTDTQYF.

V is TRBV6-6 and J is TRBJ1-5; D might be TRBD1 (5 bases). The germline V gene has CDR1 MNHNY and CDR2 SVGAGI (reference sequence). V lost 6 bases and J 3 bases, leaving 12 bases between the germline ends. CDR3 length: 14 residues. In DNA form, the CDR3 reads TGTGCCAGCAGATCCCAGGGAATCAATCAGCCCCAGCATTTT. This encodes CASRSQGINQPQHF.

The CDR3 sequence: CASTPDTGELFF. CDR3 nucleotides: TGTGCCAGCACCCCCGACACCGGGGAGCTGTTTTTT. The chain joins TRBV7-2 to TRBJ2-2; D remains unclear. Germline CDR1 and CDR2: SGHTA and FQGNSA. V was shortened by 7 bases and J by 3 bases, with 6 bases between the two germline ends. This CDR3 is 12 amino acids long.

The gene calls are TRBV4-3 and TRBJ1-1; TRBD1 agrees at 8 bases. The CDR3 runs 17 residues. V was clipped by 4 bases and J by 0 bases; unmatched bases: 10. CDR1 is LGHNA and CDR2 is YSLEER in the germline V gene. The chain's CDR3 is CASSRGTGGGMNTEAFF. DNA of the CDR3: TGCGCCAGCAGCCGCGGGACAGGTGGGGGGATGAACACTGAAGCTTTCTTT.